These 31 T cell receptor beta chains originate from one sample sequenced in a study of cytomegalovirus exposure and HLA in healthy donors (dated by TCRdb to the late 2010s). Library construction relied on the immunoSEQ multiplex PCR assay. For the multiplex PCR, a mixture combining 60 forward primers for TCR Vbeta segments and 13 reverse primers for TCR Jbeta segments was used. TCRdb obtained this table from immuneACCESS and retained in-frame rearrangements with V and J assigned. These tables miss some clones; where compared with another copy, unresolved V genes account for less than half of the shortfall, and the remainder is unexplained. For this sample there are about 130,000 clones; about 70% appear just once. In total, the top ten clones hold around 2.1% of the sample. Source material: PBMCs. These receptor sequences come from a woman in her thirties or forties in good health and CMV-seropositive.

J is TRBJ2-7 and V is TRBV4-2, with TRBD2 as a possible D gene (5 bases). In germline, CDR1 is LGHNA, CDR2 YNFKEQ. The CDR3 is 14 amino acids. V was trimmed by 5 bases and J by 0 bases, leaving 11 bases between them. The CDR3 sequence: CASSSRVSSYEQYF. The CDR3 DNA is TGTGCCAGCAGCTCGAGGGTATCCTCCTACGAGCAGTACTTC.

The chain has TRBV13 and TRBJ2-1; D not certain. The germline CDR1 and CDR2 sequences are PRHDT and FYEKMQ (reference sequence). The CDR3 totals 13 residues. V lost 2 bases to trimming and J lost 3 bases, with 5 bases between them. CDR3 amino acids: CASSLFSYNEQFF. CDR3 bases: TGTGCCAGCAGCTTATTTAGCTACAATGAGCAGTTCTTC.

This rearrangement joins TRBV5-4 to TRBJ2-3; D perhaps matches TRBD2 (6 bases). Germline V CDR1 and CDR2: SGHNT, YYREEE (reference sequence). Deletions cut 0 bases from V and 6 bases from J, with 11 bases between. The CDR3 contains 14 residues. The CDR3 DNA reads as TGTGCCAGCAGCTTGGAGCGGGCCCAGGATACGCAGTATTTT. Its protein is CASSLERAQDTQYF.

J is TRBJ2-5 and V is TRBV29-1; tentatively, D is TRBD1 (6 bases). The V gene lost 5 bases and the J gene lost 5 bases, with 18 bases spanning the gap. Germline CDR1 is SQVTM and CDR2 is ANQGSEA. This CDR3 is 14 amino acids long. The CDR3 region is CSVRGYGVGETQYF. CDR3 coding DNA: TGCAGCGTTAGGGGGTATGGGGTTGGCGAGACCCAGTACTTC.

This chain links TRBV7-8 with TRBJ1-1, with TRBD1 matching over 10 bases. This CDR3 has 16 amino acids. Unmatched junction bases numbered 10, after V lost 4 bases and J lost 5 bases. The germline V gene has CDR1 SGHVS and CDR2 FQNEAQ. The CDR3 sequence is CASSSDGQGGLTEAFF. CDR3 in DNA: TGTGCCAGCAGCTCAGACGGACAGGGGGGTTTGACTGAAGCTTTCTTT.

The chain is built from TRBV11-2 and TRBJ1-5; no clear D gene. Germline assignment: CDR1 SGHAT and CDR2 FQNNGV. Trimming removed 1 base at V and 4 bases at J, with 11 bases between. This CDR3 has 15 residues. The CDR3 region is CASSLGSRTNQPQHF. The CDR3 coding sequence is TGTGCCAGCAGCTTAGGTTCGAGAACTAATCAGCCCCAGCATTTT.

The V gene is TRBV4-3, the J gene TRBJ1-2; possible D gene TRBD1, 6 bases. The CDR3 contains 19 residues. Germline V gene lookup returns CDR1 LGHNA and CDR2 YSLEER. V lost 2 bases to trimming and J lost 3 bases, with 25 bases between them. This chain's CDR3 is CASSQRPAERGTADYGYTF. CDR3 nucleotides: TGCGCCAGCAGCCAACGCCCCGCCGAGAGGGGGACGGCCGACTATGGCTACACCTTC.

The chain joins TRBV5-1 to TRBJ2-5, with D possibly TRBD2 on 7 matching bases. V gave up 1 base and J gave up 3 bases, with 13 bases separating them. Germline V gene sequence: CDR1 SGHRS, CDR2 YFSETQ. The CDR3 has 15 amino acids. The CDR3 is CASSLRGGGEETQYF. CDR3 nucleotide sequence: TGCGCCAGCAGCTTGAGAGGAGGGGGGGAAGAGACCCAGTACTTC.

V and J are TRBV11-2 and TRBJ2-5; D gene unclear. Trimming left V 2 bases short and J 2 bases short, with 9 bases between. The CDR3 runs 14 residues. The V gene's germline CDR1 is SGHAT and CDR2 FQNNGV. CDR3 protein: CASSLTARQETQYF. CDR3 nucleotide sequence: TGTGCCAGCAGCTTAACCGCCAGGCAAGAGACCCAGTACTTC.

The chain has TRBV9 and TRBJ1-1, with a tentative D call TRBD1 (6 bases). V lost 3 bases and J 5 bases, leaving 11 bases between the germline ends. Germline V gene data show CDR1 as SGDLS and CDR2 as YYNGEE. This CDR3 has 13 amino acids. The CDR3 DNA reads TGTGCCAGCAGCGGAATGAGGGGGACTGAAGCTTTCTTT. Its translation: CASSGMRGTEAFF.

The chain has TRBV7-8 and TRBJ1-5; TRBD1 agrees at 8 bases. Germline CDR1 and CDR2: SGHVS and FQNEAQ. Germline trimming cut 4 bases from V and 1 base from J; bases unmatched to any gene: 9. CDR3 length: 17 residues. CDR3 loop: CASSSHQGAQSNQPQHF. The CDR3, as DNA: TGTGCCAGCAGCTCGCACCAGGGGGCGCAGAGCAATCAGCCCCAGCATTTT. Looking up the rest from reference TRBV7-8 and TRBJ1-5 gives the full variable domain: GAGVSQSPRYKVAKRGQDVALRCDPISGHVSLFWYQQALGQGPEFLTYFQNEAQLDKSGLPSDRFFAERPEGSVSTLKIQRTQQEDSAVYLCASSSHQGAQSNQPQHFGDGTRLSIL.

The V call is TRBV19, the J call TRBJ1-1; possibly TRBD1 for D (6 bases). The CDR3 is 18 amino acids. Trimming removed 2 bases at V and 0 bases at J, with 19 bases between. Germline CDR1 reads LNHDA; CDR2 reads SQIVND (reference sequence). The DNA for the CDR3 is TGTGCCAGTAGTATAAGGTCTGGGGGGGGCCTTATGAACACTGAAGCTTTCTTT. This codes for CASSIRSGGGLMNTEAFF.

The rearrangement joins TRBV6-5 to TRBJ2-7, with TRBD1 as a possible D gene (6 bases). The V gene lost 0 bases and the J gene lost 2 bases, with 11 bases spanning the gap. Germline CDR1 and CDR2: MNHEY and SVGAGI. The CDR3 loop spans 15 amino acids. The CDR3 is CASSYSTAGAYEQYF. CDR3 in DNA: TGTGCCAGCAGTTACTCGACGGCAGGGGCCTACGAGCAGTACTTC.

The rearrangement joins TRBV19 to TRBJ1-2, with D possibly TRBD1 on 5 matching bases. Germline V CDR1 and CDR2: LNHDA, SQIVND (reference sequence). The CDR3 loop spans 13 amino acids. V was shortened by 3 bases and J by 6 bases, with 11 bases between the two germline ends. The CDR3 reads CASSIGRADGYTF. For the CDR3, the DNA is TGTGCCAGTAGTATCGGCAGGGCTGATGGCTACACCTTC.

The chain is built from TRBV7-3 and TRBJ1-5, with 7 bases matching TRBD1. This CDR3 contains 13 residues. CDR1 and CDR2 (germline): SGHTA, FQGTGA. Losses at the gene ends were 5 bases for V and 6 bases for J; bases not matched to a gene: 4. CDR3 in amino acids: CASSPDRAQPQHF. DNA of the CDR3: TGTGCCAGCAGCCCCGACAGGGCTCAGCCCCAGCATTTT.

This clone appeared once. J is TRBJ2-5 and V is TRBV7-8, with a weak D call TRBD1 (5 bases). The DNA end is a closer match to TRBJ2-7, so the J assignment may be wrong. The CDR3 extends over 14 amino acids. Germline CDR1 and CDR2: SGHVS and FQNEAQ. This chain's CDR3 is CASSSTENSYEQYF. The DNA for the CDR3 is TGTGCCAGCAGCTCGACAGAAAACTCCTACGAGCAGTACTTC.

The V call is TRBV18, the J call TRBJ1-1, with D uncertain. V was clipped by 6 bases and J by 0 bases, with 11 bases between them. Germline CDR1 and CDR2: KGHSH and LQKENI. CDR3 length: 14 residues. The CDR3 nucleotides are TGTGCCAGCTCCCCTCGGGGTGTGAACACTGAAGCTTTCTTT. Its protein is CASSPRGVNTEAFF.

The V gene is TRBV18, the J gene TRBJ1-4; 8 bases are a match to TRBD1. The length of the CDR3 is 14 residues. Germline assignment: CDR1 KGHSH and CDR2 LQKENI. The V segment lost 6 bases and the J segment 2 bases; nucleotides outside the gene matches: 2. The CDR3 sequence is CASSRTGTNEKLFF. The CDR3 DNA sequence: TGTGCCAGCTCGAGGACAGGGACTAATGAAAAACTGTTTTTT. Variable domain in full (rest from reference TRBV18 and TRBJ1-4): NAGVMQNPRHLVRRRGQEARLRCSPMKGHSHVYWYRQLPEEGLKFMVYLQKENIIDESGMPKERFSAEFPKEGPSILRIQQVVRGDSAAYFCASSRTGTNEKLFFGSGTQLSVL.

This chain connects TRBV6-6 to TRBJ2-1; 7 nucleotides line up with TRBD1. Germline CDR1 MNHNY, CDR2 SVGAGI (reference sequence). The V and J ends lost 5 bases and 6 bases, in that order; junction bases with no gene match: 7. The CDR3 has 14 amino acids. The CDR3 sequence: CASSGTEVSNEQFF. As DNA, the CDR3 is TGTGCCAGCAGTGGGACAGAGGTCTCCAATGAGCAGTTCTTC.

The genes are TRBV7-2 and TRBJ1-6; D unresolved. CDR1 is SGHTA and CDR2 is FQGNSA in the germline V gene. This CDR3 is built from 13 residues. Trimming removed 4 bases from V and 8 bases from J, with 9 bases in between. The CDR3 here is CASSSLTHSPLHF. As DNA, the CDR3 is TGTGCCAGCAGCTCCCTCACACATTCACCCCTCCACTTT.

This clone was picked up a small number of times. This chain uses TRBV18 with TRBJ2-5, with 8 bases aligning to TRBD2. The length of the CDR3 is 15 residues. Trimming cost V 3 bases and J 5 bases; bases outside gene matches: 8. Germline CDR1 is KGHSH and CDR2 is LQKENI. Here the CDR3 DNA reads TGTGCCAGCTCACCGGTAGCGGGGAAGGGGGAGACCCAGTACTTC. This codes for CASSPVAGKGETQYF.

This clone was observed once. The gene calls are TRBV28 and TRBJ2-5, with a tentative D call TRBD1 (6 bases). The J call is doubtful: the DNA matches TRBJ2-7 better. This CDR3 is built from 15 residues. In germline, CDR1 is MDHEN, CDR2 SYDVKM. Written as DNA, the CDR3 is TGTGCCAGCAGTTCACCACAGGGTACGCTTTGCGAGCAGTACTTC. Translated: CASSSPQGTLCEQYF.

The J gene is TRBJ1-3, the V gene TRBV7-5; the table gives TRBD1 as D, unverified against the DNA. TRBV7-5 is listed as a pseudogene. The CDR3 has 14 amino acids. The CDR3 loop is CVRSLVSAGNTIYF. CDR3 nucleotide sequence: TGTGTCAGAAGCTTAGTTTCAGCTGGAAACACCATATATTTT.

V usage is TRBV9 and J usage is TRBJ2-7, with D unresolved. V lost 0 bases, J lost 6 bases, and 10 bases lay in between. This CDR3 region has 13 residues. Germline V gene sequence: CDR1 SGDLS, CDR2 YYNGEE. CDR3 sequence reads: CASSVAPASEQYF. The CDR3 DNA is TGTGCCAGCAGCGTAGCCCCAGCGTCCGAGCAGTACTTC.

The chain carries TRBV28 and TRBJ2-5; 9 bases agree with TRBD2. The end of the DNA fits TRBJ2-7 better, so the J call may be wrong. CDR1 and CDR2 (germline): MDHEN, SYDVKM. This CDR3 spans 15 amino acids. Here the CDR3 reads CATTLRGGASYEQYF. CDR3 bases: TGTGCCACCACCCTGCGGGGGGGCGCCTCCTACGAGCAGTACTTC.

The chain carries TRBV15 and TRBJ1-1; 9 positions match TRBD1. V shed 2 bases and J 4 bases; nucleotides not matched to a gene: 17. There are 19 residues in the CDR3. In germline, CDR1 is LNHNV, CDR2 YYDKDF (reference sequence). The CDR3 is CATSRPPGLTGGVVTEAFF. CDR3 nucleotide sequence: TGTGCCACCAGCAGACCCCCGGGACTCACAGGGGGCGTTGTCACTGAAGCTTTCTTT.

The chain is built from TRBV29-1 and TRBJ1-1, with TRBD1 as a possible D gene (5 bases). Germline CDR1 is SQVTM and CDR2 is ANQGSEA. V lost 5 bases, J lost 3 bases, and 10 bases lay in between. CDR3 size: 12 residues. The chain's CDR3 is CSVLRVDTEAFF. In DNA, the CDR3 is TGCAGCGTTCTCAGGGTGGACACTGAAGCTTTCTTT.

This chain's CDR3 is CASKTGDNQPQHF. The CDR3 coding sequence is TGTGCCAGCAAAACAGGGGACAATCAGCCCCAGCATTTT. The chain carries TRBV2 and TRBJ1-5; TRBD1 matches at 7 bases. CDR1 and CDR2 (germline): SNHLY, FYNNEI. J lost 3 bases, V lost 7 bases, and 3 bases had no gene match. The CDR3 spans 13 residues.

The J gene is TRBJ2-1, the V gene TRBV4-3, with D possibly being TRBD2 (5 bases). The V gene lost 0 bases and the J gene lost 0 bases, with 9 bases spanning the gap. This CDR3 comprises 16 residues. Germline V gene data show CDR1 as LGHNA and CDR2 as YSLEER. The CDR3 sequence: CASSQDMGSSYNEQFF. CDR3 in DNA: TGCGCCAGCAGCCAAGACATGGGGAGCTCCTACAATGAGCAGTTCTTC.

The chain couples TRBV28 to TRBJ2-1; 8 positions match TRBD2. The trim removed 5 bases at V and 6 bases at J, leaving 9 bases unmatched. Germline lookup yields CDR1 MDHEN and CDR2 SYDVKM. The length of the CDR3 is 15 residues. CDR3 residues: CASSPAGTRVNEQFF. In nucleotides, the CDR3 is TGTGCCAGCAGTCCCGCCGGGACTAGAGTCAATGAGCAGTTCTTC.

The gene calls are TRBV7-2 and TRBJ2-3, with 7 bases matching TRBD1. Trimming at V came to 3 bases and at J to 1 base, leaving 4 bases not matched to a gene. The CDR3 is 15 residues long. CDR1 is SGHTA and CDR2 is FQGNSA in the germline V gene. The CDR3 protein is CASSFTGTGTDTQYF. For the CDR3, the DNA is TGTGCCAGCAGCTTTACCGGGACAGGCACAGATACGCAGTATTTT. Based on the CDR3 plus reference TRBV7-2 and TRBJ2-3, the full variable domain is GAGVSQSPSNKVTEKGKDVELRCDPISGHTALYWYRQSLGQGLEFLIYFQGNSAPDKSGLPSDRFSAERTGGSVSTLTIQRTQQEDSAVYLCASSFTGTGTDTQYFGPGTRLTVL.